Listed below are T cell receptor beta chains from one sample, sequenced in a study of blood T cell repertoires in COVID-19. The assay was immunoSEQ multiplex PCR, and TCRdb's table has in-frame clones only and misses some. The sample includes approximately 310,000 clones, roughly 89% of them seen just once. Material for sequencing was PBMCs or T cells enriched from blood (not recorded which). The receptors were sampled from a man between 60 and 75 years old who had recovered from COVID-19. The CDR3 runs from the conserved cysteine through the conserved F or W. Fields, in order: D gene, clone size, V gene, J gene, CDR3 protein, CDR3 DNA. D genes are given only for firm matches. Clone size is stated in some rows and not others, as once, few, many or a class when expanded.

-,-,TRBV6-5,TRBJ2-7,CASKQGSYEQYF,TGTGCCAGCAAACAGGGCTCCTACGAGCAGTACTTC
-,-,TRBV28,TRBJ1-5,CASSFPGIYSNQPQHF,TGTGCCAGCAGTTTTCCAGGAATCTATAGCAATCAGCCCCAGCATTTT
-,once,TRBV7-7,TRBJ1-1,CASSETQNTEAFF,TGTGCTAGCAGCGAAACTCAAAACACTGAAGCTTTCTTT
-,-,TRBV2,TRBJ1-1,CASRASWARVLEAFF,TGTGCCAGCAGAGCTTCTTGGGCCCGAGTTCTAGAAGCTTTCTTT
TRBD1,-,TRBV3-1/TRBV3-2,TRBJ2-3,CASSLTGGWTDTQYF,TGTGCCAGCAGCTTAACAGGGGGCTGGACAGATACGCAGTATTTT
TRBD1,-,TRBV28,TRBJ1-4,CATIPGQQYGEKLFF,TGTGCCACAATACCGGGACAGCAGTACGGTGAAAAACTGTTTTTT
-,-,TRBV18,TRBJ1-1,CASSPTEINTEAFF,TGTGCCAGCTCACCTACAGAGATTAACACTGAAGCTTTCTTT
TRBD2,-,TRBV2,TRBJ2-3,CASGLAGPNTDTQYF,TGTGCCAGCGGTTTAGCGGGACCGAACACAGATACGCAGTATTTT
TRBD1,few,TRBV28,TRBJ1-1,CASSFRQGAAFF,TGTGCCAGCAGTTTTCGACAGGGGGCGGCTTTCTTT
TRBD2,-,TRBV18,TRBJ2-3,CASSPPGGRAGTDTQYF,TGTGCCAGCTCACCACCGGGCGGGAGGGCCGGCACAGATACGCAGTATTTT
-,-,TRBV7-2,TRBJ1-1,CASSYSGRNTEAFF,TGTGCCAGCAGCTACTCAGGGCGGAACACTGAAGCTTTCTTT
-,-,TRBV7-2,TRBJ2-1,CASTPSSGYNEQFF,TGTGCCAGCACCCCGAGCTCAGGGTACAATGAGCAGTTCTTC
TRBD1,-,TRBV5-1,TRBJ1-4,CASSAATGGGKLFF,TGCGCCAGCAGCGCCGCGACAGGGGGCGGAAAACTGTTTTTT
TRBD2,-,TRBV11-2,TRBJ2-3,CASSSRGLASTDTQYF,TGTGCCAGCAGCTCCCGCGGACTAGCGTCCACAGATACGCAGTATTTT
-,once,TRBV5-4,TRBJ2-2,CASTTTRIANTGELFF,TGTGCCAGCACTACTACGCGGATCGCGAACACCGGGGAGCTGTTTTTT
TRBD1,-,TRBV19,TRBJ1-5,CASSQTGGNQPQHF,TGTGCCAGTAGTCAGACAGGGGGCAATCAGCCCCAGCATTTT
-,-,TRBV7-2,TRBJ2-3,CASSLAETLYSDTQYF,TGTGCCAGCAGCTTAGCAGAGACTCTCTACTCAGATACGCAGTATTTT
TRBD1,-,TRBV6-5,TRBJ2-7,CASSRGTGIGEQYF,TGTGCCAGCAGCCGCGGGACAGGCATCGGCGAGCAGTACTTC
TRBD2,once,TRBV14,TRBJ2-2,CASSPYSGRDTGELFF,TGTGCCAGCAGCCCCTATAGCGGGAGGGACACCGGGGAGCTGTTTTTT